One TCR beta chain is described in this entry. The PCR was carried out with 60 Vbeta primers and 13 Jbeta primers. Libraries were prepared by immunoSEQ multiplex PCR; TCRdb keeps only in-frame clonotypes and omits some of them. The table has under 200,000 clones, about 86% seen once. This entry belongs to a study of cytomegalovirus exposure and HLA in healthy donors. This TCR derives from a woman aged 25 to 39 in good health and CMV-seronegative. Sequenced input: PBMCs.

CDR3 sequence reads: CASSVVTEGEAFF. CDR3 DNA sequence: TGTGCCAGCAGCGTAGTGACTGAGGGTGAAGCTTTCTTT. The chain uses TRBV9 and TRBJ1-1; D remains ambiguous. There are 13 residues in the CDR3. The ends were cut back, 0 bases at V and 7 bases at J, with 10 bases in the middle. Germline V gene sequence: CDR1 SGDLS, CDR2 YYNGEE.